Listed below are T cell receptor beta chains from one sample, sequenced in a study of CDR3 diversity in severe acne. TCRdb used MiXCR to reprocess the PCR reads, holding one entry per CDR3 protein. There are over 90,000 distinct CDR3 sequences in the sample; about half occur only once, and around 11% lies in the top ten. The sequenced sample was blood. Source of these receptors: a male donor with acne. CDR3s include the opening cysteine and the closing phenylalanine or tryptophan. The order of the fields is clone size, J gene, V gene, D gene, CDR3 protein, CDR3 DNA. A D gene is named only where the DNA matches it firmly. Size is omitted from some rows. Given values are once, few, many or a class for expanded clones.

few	TRBJ1-1	TRBV4-1	TRBD1	CASSQGPTGGNTEAFF	TGCGCCAGCAGCCAAGGACCGACAGGGGGGAACACTGAAGCTTTCTTT
many	TRBJ2-3	TRBV7-8	-	CASSLVTGPADTQYF	TGTGCCAGCAGCTTAGTAACGGGACCCGCAGATACGCAGTATTTT
-	TRBJ1-1	TRBV6-2/TRBV6-3	TRBD1	CASTAAGQGLTEAFF	TGTGCCAGCACCGCTGCCGGACAGGGGCTCACTGAAGCTTTCTTT
few	TRBJ2-5	TRBV2	TRBD1	CASSSHRGNTYEQETQYF	TGTGCCAGCAGTTCTCACAGGGGTAATACCTACGAGCAAGAGACCCAGTACTTC
few	TRBJ2-3	TRBV20-1	-	CSARSGSTDTQYF	TGCAGTGCTAGAAGCGGGAGCACAGATACGCAGTATTTT
once	TRBJ2-7	TRBV5-6	TRBD1	CASSLRTGTSEQYF	TGTGCCAGCAGCCTAAGGACAGGGACTTCCGAGCAGTACTTC
-	TRBJ1-2	TRBV7-9	-	CASSQDTAQGYTF	TGTGCCAGCAGCCAAGACACGGCCCAAGGCTACACCTTC
-	TRBJ2-7	TRBV6-1	TRBD1	CASSWTGGFDEQYF	TGTGCCAGCAGTTGGACAGGGGGCTTTGACGAGCAGTACTTC
many	TRBJ2-7	TRBV2	-	CASSPGYWSYEQYF	TGTGCCAGCAGCCCGGGGTATTGGTCCTACGAGCAGTACTTC
few	TRBJ1-6	TRBV9	TRBD1	CASSMGQPSSYNSPLHF	TGTGCCAGCAGCATGGGACAGCCGAGCTCCTATAATTCACCCCTCCACTTT
many	TRBJ2-1	TRBV10-3	TRBD2	CAINPGLLDTDSYNEQFF	TGTGCCATCAATCCGGGACTACTTGATACCGACTCCTACAATGAGCAGTTCTTC
-	TRBJ2-2	TRBV20-1	-	CSALTTNTGELFF	TGCAGTGCTTTGACAACTAACACCGGGGAGCTGTTTTTT
few	TRBJ2-1	TRBV7-8	-	CASSLEPGASSYNEQFF	TGTGCCAGCAGCTTAGAACCTGGGGCCAGCTCCTACAATGAGCAGTTCTTC
-	TRBJ2-1	TRBV27	TRBD2	CASSLGTSEKEQLF	TGTGCCAGCAGTTTGGGGACTAGCGAGAAGGAGCAGCTCTTC
-	TRBJ2-1	TRBV19	-	CASSIVAVRDEQFF	TGTGCCAGTAGTATAGTAGCGGTCCGCGATGAGCAGTTCTTC
-	TRBJ1-2	TRBV14	-	CASSQWSSYGYTF	TGTGCCAGCAGCCAATGGAGTTCTTATGGCTACACCTTC
-	TRBJ2-2	TRBV19	TRBD2	CASSTGQLAGAGELFF	TGTGCCAGTAGTACCGGACAACTAGCGGGAGCCGGGGAGCTGTTTTTT
few	TRBJ1-2	TRBV28	-	CASSPAKYGYTF	TGTGCCAGCAGTCCGGCCAAATATGGCTACACCTTC
many	TRBJ2-7	TRBV4-1	-	CASSQVRLVDEQYF	TGCGCCAGCAGCCAAGTAAGACTAGTCGACGAGCAGTACTTC
-	TRBJ2-1	TRBV28	TRBD1	CASRTGEETQFF	TGTGCCAGCAGGACAGGGGAAGAGACCCAGTTCTTC
many	TRBJ2-5	TRBV24-1	TRBD1	CATSSTGQQFQETQYF	TGTGCCACCAGTTCGACGGGACAGCAATTCCAAGAGACCCAGTACTTC
-	TRBJ2-3	TRBV7-3	TRBD2	CASSPGTSGRADTQYF	TGTGCCAGCAGCCCCGGGACTAGCGGGAGGGCAGATACGCAGTATTTT
-	TRBJ2-7	TRBV7-6	TRBD2	CASSPSAGDYEQYF	TGTGCCAGCAGCCCATCAGCGGGGGACTACGAGCAGTACTTC
-	TRBJ2-7	TRBV20-1	TRBD1	CSPTLGQGLYEQYF	TGCAGTCCTACCCTGGGACAGGGACTCTACGAGCAGTACTTC
-	TRBJ2-7	TRBV4-2	-	CASGQSAGSVHEQYF	TGTGCCAGCGGCCAATCAGCTGGATCGGTCCACGAGCAGTACTTC
many	TRBJ2-5	TRBV9	TRBD2	CASSGGLAGGETQYF	TGTGCCAGCAGCGGGGGACTAGCGGGAGGAGAGACCCAGTACTTC